What follows describes a single T cell receptor beta chain. It has no known antigen specificity. The sample holds no much larger clone one base away, and base qualities are not on file. In the prospective study, participants were about 18 to 95 years old, resided in fewer than 25 geographic areas of the United States, and were enrolled through a virtual design. To assign participants to cohorts, the prospective study relied on clinical history that participants themselves reported in a screening survey and a study questionnaire. For ImmuneRACE Cohort 3, a participant was defined as recovered based on two consecutive negative NP/OP PCR tests, clearance by a healthcare professional, or resolution of symptoms. Mobile phlebotomists in the prospective study collected whole blood, serum and a nasopharyngeal or oropharyngeal swab from every participant. Prospective study participants could optionally give additional blood draws and questionnaires over an approximately 2-month period. Prospective study blood samples were shipped either frozen or at room temperature before DNA extraction.

Its CDR3 holds 14 amino acids, cysteine through phenylalanine. The DNA shown is the 42-base CDR3, in frame from base 1. As encoded in the germline V gene, CDR1 is ENHRY while CDR2 is SYGVKD. Here V drops 3 bases and J drops 6 bases, and the junction holds 8 bases not matched to any gene. The immunoSEQ Assay, a bias-controlled multiplex PCR, was used to amplify TCRbeta CDR3 regions from genomic DNA. Turning to the authors' computational methods: Within the assay, amplification of reference gene primers was used to estimate how many nucleated cells each sample contained. To quantify the absolute abundance of each unique TCRbeta CDR3 rearrangement, sequence reads were collapsed and filtered. Productive Simpson clonality was computed per sample as the square root of Simpson's diversity index over productive rearrangements. TCRdb took this table from immuneACCESS and kept in-frame rearrangements with V and J called. Such tables lack part of the clones; where checked against another copy, unresolved V genes explain under half of the gap, and the rest is unexplained. That table furnishes V, J and clone size, whereas the DNA furnished D and trimming. The sample table shows 100,000 to 150,000 clones, and about 86% are seen once. Under 2.5% of the sample is in the top ten clones.

The source of the sample is a study of blood T cell repertoires in COVID-19 (TCRdb year 2020). For the study in its entirety: The collaborator samples originated in the United States, Italy and Spain and spanned the acute and convalescent phases of COVID-19. The material from the prospective study consisted of cDNA or gDNA derived from T cells, B-cell-depleted T cells, or PBMCs. Subjects who had been exposed to COVID-19, were actively infected with it, or had recovered from it provided the deeply sampled blood TCRbeta repertoires that made up the dataset. The repertoires were released in a freely available public database meant as a resource for research on the immune response to SARS-CoV-2. The samples were drawn from two sources: the first 160 participants of the ongoing ImmuneRACE study, and 1,000 to 1,500 subjects contributed by 6 global collaborators. Nearly every sample came with metadata listing a de-identified subject ID, COVID-19 status, age in years and sex. Where available, HLA class I and class II types were taken from metadata supplied by the sample provider and were not determined by assay-based typing.

Overall study outcomes, separate from this receptor: Clinical and demographic metadata were provided uncurated, with the amount varying by source and participant.

This receptor was obtained from a woman aged 45-65 years who had recovered from COVID-19. The V gene is TRBV10-3 and the J gene is TRBJ2-7, with 7 bases aligning to TRBD2. Material: PBMCs or T cells enriched from blood (not recorded which). The encoded CDR3 is CAISDTSSGIEQYF. DNA sequence: TGTGCCATCAGTGATACCTCCAGCGGGATCGAGCAGTACTTC.